This entry features one T cell receptor (beta chain) sequence. Sequencing was performed with immunoSEQ multiplex PCR; in TCRdb, only in-frame clones are kept and a portion is missing. The sample contains nearly 70,000 clones, about 84% of which appear only once. The entry originates in a study of OX40 agonist ivuxolimab in advanced cancers. CDR1 is SEHNR and CDR2 is FQNEAQ in the germline V gene (reference sequence). With V trimmed by 6 bases and J by 7 bases, 4 bases remained unmatched. The CDR3 is 13 residues long. This specimen consisted of CD4+ or CD8+ T cells sorted from blood, obtained in a trial of the OX40 agonist ivuxolimab. This sequence joins TRBV7-9 and TRBJ2-3; the match to TRBD1 covers 10 bases. This sequence was found in an adult with an advanced solid tumor such as melanoma, head and neck, liver or kidney cancer. CDR3 nucleotides: TGTGCCAGCAGGGGGGGACAGGGGTATACGCAGTATTTT. It specifies CASRGGQGYTQYF.